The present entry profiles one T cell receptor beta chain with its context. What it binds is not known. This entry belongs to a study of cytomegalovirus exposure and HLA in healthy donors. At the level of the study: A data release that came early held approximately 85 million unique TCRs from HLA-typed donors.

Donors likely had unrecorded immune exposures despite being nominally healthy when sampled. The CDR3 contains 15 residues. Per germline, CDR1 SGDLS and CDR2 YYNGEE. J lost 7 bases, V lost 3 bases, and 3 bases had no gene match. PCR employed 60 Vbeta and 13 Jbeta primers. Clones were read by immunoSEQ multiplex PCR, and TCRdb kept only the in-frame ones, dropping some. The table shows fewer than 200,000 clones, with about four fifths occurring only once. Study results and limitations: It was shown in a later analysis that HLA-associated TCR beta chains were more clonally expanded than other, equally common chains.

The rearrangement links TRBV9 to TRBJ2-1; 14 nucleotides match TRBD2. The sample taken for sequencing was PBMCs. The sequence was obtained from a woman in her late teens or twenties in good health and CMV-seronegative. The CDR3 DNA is TGTGCCAGCAGCGAAGGGACTAGCGGGAGAAATGAGCAGTTCTTC. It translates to CASSEGTSGRNEQFF.